The rows below give T cell receptor beta chains drawn from one sample of a study of T cell changes during pregnancy in multiple sclerosis. Using immunoSEQ multiplex PCR, the repertoire was profiled, and TCRdb retains in-frame clones only, with some absent. The top ten clones hold around a sixth of a sample with fewer than 13,000 clones, around 80% of them seen once. The material was CD8+ T cells from peripheral blood mononuclear cells, obtained in the third trimester of pregnancy. The receptors originated from a female donor in good health, enrolled as a control in a pregnancy study. The CDR3 runs from the conserved cysteine through the conserved F or W. D genes are given only for firm matches. Size values are once, few and many counts, or a class for expanded clones, and some rows have none.

>NA|TRBV7-2|17|NA|TRBJ1-1
CASSLGALDRRNTEAFF
TGTGCCAGCAGCTTAGGGGCCTTAGACAGGAGGAACACTGAAGCTTTCTTT
>TRBD1|TRBV19|14|NA|TRBJ2-7
CASSIPGQGDEQYF
TGTGCCAGTAGTATACCGGGACAGGGTGACGAGCAGTACTTC
>TRBD2|TRBV2|15|NA|TRBJ2-1
CASSDVLAGGYEQFF
TGTGCCAGCAGTGATGTACTAGCGGGAGGTTATGAGCAGTTCTTC
>TRBD1|TRBV4-3|15|NA|TRBJ2-7
CASSPADRGSYEQYF
TGCGCCAGCAGCCCGGCGGACAGGGGCTCCTACGAGCAGTACTTC
>NA|TRBV27|14|NA|TRBJ2-7
CASSLSVGYYEQYF
TGTGCCAGCAGTTTATCGGTGGGCTACTACGAGCAGTACTTC
>NA|TRBV9|12|few|TRBJ1-2
CASSVRGGGYTF
TGTGCCAGCAGCGTACGAGGGGGTGGCTACACCTTC
>NA|TRBV7-3|16|NA|TRBJ2-1
CASSPQGLEIYNEQFF
TGTGCCAGCAGCCCCCAGGGGCTAGAGATCTACAATGAGCAGTTCTTC
>TRBD1|TRBV9|11|NA|TRBJ2-1
CASSGDRRQFF
TGTGCCAGCAGCGGGGACAGGCGGCAGTTCTTC
>TRBD1|TRBV5-4|17|NA|TRBJ1-1
CASSPSAGRGTNTEAFF
TGTGCCAGCAGCCCTTCTGCGGGCAGGGGGACGAACACTGAAGCTTTCTTT
>NA|TRBV6-5|14|NA|TRBJ2-7
CASSYFDSSYEQYF
TGTGCCAGCAGTTACTTTGACAGTTCCTACGAGCAGTACTTC
>TRBD2|TRBV30|14|NA|TRBJ2-7
CAWSEPGRGYEQYF
TGTGCCTGGAGTGAGCCTGGGAGGGGATACGAGCAGTACTTC
>NA|TRBV6-1|15|NA|TRBJ1-2
CASSPPPDRPPGYTF
TGTGCCAGCAGTCCTCCTCCCGACAGGCCTCCGGGCTACACCTTC
>NA|TRBV7-2|14|NA|TRBJ2-3
CASSLAGRTDTQYF
TGTGCCAGCAGCCTCGCCGGGAGAACAGATACGCAGTATTTT
>NA|TRBV18|16|NA|TRBJ2-7
CASSPRPGLSSYEQYF
TGTGCCAGCTCACCACGGCCAGGCTTAAGCTCCTACGAGCAGTACTTC
>TRBD2|TRBV9|15|NA|TRBJ2-7
CASSALAGGPYEQYF
TGTGCCAGCAGCGCCCTAGCGGGGGGGCCCTACGAGCAGTACTTC
>NA|TRBV6-1|16|NA|TRBJ2-7
CASSVGGGDSSYEQYF
TGTGCCAGCAGTGTGGGGGGTGGGGATTCTTCCTACGAGCAGTACTTC
>NA|TRBV6-4|16|NA|TRBJ2-1
CASSEVPGQGANEQFF
TGTGCCAGCAGTGAGGTCCCGGGACAAGGTGCTAATGAGCAGTTCTTC
>NA|TRBV25-1|14|NA|TRBJ1-1
CASSDEGEVDEAFF
TGTGCCAGCAGTGACGAGGGTGAGGTAGATGAAGCTTTCTTT
>NA|TRBV4-1|12|few|TRBJ2-1
CASSPPGGEQFF
TGCGCCAGCAGCCCCCCCGGGGGTGAGCAGTTCTTC